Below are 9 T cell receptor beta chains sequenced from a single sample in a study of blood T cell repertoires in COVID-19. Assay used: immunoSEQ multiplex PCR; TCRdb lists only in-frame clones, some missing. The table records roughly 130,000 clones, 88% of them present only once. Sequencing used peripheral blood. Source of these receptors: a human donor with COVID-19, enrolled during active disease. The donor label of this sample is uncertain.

The CDR3: CAWSADRRNTEAFF. Written as DNA, the CDR3 is TGTGCCTGGAGCGCGGACAGGAGGAACACTGAAGCTTTCTTT. The chain has TRBV30 and TRBJ1-1; 7 bases are a match to TRBD1. The CDR3 contains 14 residues. Germline loops: CDR1 GTSNPN, CDR2 SVGIG (reference sequence). Germline trimming cut 3 bases from V and 1 base from J; bases unmatched to any gene: 5. Using reference TRBV30 and TRBJ1-1 for the parts outside the CDR3, the full variable domain is SQTIHQWPATLVQPVGSPLSLECTVEGTSNPNLYWYRQAAGRGLQLLFYSVGIGQISSEVPQNLSASRPQDRQFILSSKKLLLSDSGFYLCAWSADRRNTEAFFGQGTRLTVV.

The CDR3 coding sequence is TGTGCCAGCAGATTCGGACAGGGGACCTTCTACGAGCAGTACTTC. It specifies CASRFGQGTFYEQYF. This sequence joins TRBV7-2 and TRBJ2-7; 9 nucleotides match TRBD1. The V segment lost 6 bases and the J segment 3 bases; nucleotides outside the gene matches: 9. The CDR3 totals 15 residues. Germline-derived CDR1 and CDR2 are SGHTA and FQGNSA.

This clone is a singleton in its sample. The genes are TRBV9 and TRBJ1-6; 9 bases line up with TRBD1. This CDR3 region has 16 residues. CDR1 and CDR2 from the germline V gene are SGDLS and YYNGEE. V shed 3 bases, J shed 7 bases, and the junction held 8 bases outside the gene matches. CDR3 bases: TGTGCCAGCAGCGCGAGAGGACAGGGGAACAATTCACCCCTCCACTTT. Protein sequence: CASSARGQGNNSPLHF.

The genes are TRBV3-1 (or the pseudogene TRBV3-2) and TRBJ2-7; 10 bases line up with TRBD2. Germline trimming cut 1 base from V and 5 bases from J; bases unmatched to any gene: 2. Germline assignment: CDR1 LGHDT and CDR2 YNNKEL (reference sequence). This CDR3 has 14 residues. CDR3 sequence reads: CASSQGLAGDEQYF. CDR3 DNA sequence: TGTGCCAGCAGCCAAGGACTAGCGGGCGACGAGCAGTACTTC.

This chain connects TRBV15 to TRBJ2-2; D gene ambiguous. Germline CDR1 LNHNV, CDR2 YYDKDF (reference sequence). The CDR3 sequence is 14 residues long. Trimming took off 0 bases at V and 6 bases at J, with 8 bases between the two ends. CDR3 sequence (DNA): TGTGCCACCAGCAGAGAAGCCTACGCCGGGGAGCTGTTTTTT. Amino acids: CATSREAYAGELFF.

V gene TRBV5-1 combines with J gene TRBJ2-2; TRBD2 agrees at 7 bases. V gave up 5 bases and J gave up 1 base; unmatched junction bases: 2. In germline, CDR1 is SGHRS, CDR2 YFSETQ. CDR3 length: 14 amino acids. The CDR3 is CASSRGENTGELFF. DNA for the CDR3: TGCGCCAGCAGTCGGGGGGAGAACACCGGGGAGCTGTTTTTT.

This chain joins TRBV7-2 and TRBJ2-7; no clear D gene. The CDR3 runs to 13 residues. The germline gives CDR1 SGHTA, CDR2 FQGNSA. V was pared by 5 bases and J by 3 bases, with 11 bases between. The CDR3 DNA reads TGTGCCAGCAGCACCCTTGGGCACTACGAGCAGTACTTC. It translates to CASSTLGHYEQYF.

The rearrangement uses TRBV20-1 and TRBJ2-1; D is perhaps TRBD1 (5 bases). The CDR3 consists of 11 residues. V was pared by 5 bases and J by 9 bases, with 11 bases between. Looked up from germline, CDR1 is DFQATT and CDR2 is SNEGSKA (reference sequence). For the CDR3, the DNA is TGCAGTGCTTTCAGGGTTGGTGAGCAGTTCTTC. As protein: CSAFRVGEQFF.

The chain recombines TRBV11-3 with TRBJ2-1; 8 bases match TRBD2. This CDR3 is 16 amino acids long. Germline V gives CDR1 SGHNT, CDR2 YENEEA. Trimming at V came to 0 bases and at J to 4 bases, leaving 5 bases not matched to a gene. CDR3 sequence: CASSLDPGGGYNEQFF. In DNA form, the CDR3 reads TGTGCCAGCAGCTTAGACCCGGGGGGGGGTTACAATGAGCAGTTCTTC.